The clone carrying this T cell receptor (beta chain) appeared a few times. These data belong to a study of blood T cell repertoires in COVID-19. Study overall: Spain, Italy and the United States supplied samples that represented acute and convalescent COVID-19.

In germline, CDR1 is LGHNA, CDR2 YSLEER. The CDR3 is made up of 14 amino acids. The ends were cut back, 0 bases at V and 8 bases at J, with 13 bases in the middle. Clones were read by immunoSEQ multiplex PCR, and TCRdb kept only the in-frame ones, dropping some. The sample lists around 220,000 clones, around 83% occurring once. The sample comprised peripheral blood. The sequence was collected from a woman aged 50 to 60 with COVID-19, enrolled during active disease. The chain links TRBV4-3 to TRBJ1-2; D might be TRBD1 (5 bases). The CDR3 spells CASSQEQQVLGYTF. CDR3 DNA sequence: TGCGCCAGCAGCCAAGAACAACAGGTCTTAGGCTACACCTTC.